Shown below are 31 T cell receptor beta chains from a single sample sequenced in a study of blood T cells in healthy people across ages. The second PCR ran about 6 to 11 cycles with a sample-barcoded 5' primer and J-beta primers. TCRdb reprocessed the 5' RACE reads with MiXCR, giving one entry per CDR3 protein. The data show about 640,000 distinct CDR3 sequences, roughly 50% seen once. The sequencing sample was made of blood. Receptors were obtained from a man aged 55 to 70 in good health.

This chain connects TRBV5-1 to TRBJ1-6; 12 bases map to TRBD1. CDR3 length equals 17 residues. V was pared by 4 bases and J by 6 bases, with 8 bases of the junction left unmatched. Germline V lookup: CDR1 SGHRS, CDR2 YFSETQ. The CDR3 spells CASSPWGQGAGNSPLHF. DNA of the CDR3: TGCGCCAGCAGCCCCTGGGGACAGGGGGCCGGTAATTCACCCCTCCACTTT.

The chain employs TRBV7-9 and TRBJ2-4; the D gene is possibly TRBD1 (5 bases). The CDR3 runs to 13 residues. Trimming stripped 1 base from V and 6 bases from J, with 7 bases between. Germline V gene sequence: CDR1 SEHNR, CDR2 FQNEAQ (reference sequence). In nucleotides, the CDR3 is TGTGCCAGCAGCTTAGGGCAGGGAAACATTCAGTACTTC. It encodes CASSLGQGNIQYF. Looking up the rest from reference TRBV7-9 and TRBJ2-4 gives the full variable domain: DTGVSQNPRHKITKRGQNVTFRCDPISEHNRLYWYRQTLGQGPEFLTYFQNEAQLEKSRLLSDRFSAERPKGSFSTLEIQRTEQGDSAMYLCASSLGQGNIQYFGAGTRLSVL.

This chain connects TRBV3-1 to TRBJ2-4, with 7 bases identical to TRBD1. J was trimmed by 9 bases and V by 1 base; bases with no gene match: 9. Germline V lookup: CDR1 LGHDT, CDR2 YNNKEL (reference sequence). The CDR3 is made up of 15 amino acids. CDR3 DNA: TGTGCCAGCAGCCAAGTCTCAGGGGGTTGGGGCATTCAGTACTTC. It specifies CASSQVSGGWGIQYF.

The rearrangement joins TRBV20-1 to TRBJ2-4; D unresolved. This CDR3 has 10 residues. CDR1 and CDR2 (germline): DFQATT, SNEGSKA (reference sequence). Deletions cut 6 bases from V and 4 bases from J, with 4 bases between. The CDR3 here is CSAVKNIQYF. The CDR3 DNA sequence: TGCAGTGCGGTGAAAAACATTCAGTACTTC.

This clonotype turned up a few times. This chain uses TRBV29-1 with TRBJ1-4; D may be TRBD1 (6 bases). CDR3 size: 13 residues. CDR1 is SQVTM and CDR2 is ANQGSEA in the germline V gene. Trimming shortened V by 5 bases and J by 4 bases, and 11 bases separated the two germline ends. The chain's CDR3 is CSVKARGNEKLFF. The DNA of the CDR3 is TGCAGCGTTAAGGCCAGGGGTAATGAAAAACTGTTTTTT.

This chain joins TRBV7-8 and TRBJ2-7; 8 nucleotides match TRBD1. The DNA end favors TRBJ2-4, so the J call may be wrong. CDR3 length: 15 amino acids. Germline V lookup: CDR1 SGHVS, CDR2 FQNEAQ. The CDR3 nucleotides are TGTGCCAGCAGCTTAGCGGCCGGACAGGGCAACATTCAGTACTTC. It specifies CASSLAAGQGNIQYF.

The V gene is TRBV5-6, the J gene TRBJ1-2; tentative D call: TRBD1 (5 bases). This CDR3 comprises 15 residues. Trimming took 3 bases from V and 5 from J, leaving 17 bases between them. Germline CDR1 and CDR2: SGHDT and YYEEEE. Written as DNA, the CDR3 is TGTGCCAGCAGCTCCCCGGGGGTAGGGATTTATGGCTACACCTTC. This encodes CASSSPGVGIYGYTF.

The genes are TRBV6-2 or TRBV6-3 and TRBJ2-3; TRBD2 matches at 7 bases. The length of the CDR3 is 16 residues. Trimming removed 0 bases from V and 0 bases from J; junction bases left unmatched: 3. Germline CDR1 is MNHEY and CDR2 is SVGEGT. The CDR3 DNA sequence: TGTGCCAGCAGTTACTCGTCGACTAGCAGCACAGATACGCAGTATTTT. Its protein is CASSYSSTSSTDTQYF.

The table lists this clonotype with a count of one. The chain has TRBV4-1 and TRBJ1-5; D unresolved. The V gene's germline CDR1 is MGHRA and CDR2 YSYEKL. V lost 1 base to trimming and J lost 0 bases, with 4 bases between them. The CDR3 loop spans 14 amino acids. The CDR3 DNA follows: TGCGCCAGCAGCCAAGCTCCTAGCAATCAGCCCCAGCATTTT. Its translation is CASSQAPSNQPQHF.

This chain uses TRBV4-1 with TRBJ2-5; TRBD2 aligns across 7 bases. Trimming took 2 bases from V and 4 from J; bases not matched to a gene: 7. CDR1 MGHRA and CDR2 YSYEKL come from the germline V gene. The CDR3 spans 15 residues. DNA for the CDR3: TGCGCCAGCAGCCAACACGGACTAGACGCAGAGACCCAGTACTTC. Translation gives CASSQHGLDAETQYF.

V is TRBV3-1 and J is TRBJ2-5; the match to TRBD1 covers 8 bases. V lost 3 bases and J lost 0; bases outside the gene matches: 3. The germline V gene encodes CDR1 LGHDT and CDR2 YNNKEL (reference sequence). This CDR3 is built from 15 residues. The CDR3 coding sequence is TGTGCCAGCAGCCAGGGACAGGTGTACCAAGAGACCCAGTACTTC. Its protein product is CASSQGQVYQETQYF.

In nucleotides, the CDR3 is TGCAGCGTAGCGCTGGCGGTGGGCACAGATACGCAGTATTTT. Translation: CSVALAVGTDTQYF. The V call is TRBV29-1, the J call TRBJ2-3; no clear D gene. Per germline, CDR1 SQVTM and CDR2 ANQGSEA. Trimming left V 6 bases short and J 1 base short, with 14 bases between. The CDR3 consists of 14 residues.

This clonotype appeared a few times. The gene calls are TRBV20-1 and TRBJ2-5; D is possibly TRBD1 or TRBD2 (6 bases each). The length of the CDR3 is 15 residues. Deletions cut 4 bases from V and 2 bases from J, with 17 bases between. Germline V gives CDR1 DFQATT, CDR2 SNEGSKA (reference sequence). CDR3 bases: TGCAGTGCTATGGGGCAGGGGAGGTGGCAAGAGACCCAGTACTTC. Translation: CSAMGQGRWQETQYF.

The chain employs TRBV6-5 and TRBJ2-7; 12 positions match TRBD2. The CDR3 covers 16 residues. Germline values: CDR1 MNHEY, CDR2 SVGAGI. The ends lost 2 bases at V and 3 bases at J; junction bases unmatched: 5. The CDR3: CASSYQLAGGNYEQYF. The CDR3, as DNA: TGTGCCAGCAGTTACCAACTAGCGGGGGGCAACTACGAGCAGTACTTC.

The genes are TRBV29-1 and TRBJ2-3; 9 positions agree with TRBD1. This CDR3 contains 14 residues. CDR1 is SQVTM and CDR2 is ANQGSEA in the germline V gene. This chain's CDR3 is CGASGTGFLDTQYF. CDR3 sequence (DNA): TGCGGCGCCTCCGGGACAGGGTTTCTAGATACGCAGTATTTT.

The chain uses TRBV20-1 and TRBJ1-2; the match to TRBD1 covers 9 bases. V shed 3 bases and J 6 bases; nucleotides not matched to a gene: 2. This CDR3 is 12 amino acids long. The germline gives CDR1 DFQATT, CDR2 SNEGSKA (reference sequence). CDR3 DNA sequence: TGCAGTGCTAGCCGACAGGGGGATGGCTACACCTTC. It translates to CSASRQGDGYTF.

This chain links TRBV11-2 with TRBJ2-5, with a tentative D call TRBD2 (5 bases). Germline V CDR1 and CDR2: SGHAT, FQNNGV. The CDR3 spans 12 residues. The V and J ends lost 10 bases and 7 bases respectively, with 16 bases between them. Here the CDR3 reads CAITNSVGTQYF. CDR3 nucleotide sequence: TGTGCCATCACGAATAGCGTGGGGACCCAGTACTTC.

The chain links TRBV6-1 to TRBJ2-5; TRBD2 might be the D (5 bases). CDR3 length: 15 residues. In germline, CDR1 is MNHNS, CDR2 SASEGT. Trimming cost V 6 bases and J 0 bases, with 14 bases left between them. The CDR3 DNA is TGTGCCAGCAGGCATCCCAGCGGTTACCAAGAGACCCAGTACTTC. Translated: CASRHPSGYQETQYF.

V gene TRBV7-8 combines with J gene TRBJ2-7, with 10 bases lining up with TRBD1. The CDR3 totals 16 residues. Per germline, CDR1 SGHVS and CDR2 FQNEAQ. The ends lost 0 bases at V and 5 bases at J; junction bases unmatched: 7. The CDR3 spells CASSLASGQGSHEQYF. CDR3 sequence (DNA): TGTGCCAGCAGCTTAGCTTCGGGACAGGGGTCCCACGAGCAGTACTTC.

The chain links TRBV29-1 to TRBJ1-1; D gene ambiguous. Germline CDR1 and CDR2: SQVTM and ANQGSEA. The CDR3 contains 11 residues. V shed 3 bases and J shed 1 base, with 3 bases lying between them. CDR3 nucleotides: TGCAGCGTTGAGTCGAACACTGAAGCTTTCTTT. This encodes CSVESNTEAFF.

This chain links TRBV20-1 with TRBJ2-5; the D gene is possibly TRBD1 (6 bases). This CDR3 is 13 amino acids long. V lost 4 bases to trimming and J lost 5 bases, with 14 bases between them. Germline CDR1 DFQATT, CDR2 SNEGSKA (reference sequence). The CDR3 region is CSATMTGPETQYF. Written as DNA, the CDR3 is TGCAGTGCTACCATGACAGGCCCCGAGACCCAGTACTTC.

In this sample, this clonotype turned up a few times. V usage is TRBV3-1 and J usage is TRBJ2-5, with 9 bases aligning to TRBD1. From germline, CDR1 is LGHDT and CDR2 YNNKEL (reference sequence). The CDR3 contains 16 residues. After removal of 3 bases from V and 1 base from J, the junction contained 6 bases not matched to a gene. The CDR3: CASSHGTGMSQETQYF. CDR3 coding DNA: TGTGCCAGCAGCCACGGGACAGGGATGTCCCAAGAGACCCAGTACTTC.

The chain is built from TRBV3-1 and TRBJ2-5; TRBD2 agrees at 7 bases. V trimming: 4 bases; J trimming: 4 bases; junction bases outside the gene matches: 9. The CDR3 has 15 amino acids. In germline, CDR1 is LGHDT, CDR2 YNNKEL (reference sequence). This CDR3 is CASSPRDYRRETQYF. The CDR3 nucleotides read TGTGCCAGCAGCCCCCGGGACTACCGGCGAGAGACCCAGTACTTC.

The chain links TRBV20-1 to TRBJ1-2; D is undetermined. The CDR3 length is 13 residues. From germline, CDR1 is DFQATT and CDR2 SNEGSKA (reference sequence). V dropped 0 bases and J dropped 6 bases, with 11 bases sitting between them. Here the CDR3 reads CSARDGMVNGYTF. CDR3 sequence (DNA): TGCAGTGCTAGAGATGGCATGGTTAATGGCTACACCTTC.

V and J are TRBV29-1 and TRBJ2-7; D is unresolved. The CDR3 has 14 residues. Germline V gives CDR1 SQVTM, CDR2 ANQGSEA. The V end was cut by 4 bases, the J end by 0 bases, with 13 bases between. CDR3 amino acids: CSVGVRIDSYEQYF. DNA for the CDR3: TGCAGCGTTGGGGTGAGGATAGACTCCTACGAGCAGTACTTC.

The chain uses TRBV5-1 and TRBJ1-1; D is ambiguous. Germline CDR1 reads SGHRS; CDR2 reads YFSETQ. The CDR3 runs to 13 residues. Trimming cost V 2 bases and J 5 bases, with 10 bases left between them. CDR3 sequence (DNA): TGCGCCAGCAGCTTCCCCGCATCGACTGAAGCTTTCTTT. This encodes CASSFPASTEAFF.

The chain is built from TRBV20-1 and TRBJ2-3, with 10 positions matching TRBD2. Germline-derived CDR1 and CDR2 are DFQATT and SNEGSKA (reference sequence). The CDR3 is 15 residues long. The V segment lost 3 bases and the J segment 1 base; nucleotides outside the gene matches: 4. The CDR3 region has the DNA TGCAGTGCTAGCGGTAGCGGGGGGCGCACAGATACGCAGTATTTT. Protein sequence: CSASGSGGRTDTQYF.

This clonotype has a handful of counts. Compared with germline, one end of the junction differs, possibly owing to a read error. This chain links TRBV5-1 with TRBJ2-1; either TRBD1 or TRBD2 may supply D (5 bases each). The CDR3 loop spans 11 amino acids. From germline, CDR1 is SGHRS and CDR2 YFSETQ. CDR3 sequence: CASSPGTEQFF. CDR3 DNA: TGTGCCAGCAGCCCCGGGACTGAGCAGTTCTTC.

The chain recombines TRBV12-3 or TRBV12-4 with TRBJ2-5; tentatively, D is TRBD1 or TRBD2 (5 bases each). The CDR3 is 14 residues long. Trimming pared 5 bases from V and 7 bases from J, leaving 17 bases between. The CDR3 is CASSPPRGRGTQYF. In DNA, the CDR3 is TGTGCCAGCAGTCCCCCCCGGGGACGGGGGACCCAGTACTTC.

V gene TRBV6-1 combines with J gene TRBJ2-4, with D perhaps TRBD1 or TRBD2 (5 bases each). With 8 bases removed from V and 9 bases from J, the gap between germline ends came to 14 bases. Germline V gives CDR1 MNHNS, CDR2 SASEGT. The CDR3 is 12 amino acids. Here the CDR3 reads CASSGSYGIQYF. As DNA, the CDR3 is TGTGCCAGCTCAGGGAGTTACGGCATTCAGTACTTC.

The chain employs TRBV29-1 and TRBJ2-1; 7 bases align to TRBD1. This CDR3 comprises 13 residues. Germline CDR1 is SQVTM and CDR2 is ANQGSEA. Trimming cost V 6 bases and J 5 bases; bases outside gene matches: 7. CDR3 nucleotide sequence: TGCAGCGTCTCGGGACAGCGGAACAATGAGCAGTTCTTC. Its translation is CSVSGQRNNEQFF.